These 14 T cell receptor beta chains originate from one sample sequenced in a study of CD8 T cells in Susac syndrome. RNA totalling roughly 0.45 to 1 ug underwent reverse transcription with random hexamers. Each CDR3 protein gets one entry after TCRdb re-called the immunoSEQ multiplex PCR reads with MiXCR. This table has more than 65,000 distinct CDR3 sequences, 85% to 95% appearing once. Sequencing used CD8+ T cells from PBMCs. These receptors originate from a human donor with multiple sclerosis.

J is TRBJ2-2 and V is TRBV7-9; maybe TRBD2 (7 bases). Trimming took 5 bases from V and 10 from J, leaving 11 bases between them. The CDR3 is 12 amino acids. The germline CDR1 and CDR2 sequences are SEHNR and FQNEAQ (reference sequence). The CDR3 is CASSPGGAELFF. The CDR3 coding sequence is TGTGCCAGCAGCCCGGGGGGCGCGGAGCTGTTTTTT.

The chain carries TRBV6-1 and TRBJ1-2; the D is unclear. Germline V CDR1 and CDR2: MNHNS, SASEGT. This CDR3 is 12 amino acids long. Trimming removed 3 bases from V and 10 bases from J, with 12 bases in between. The CDR3 loop is CASSDGRRDYTF. The CDR3 region has the DNA TGTGCCAGCAGTGACGGACGGAGGGACTACACCTTC.

The chain couples TRBV5-6 to TRBJ1-1; D is ambiguous. V was cut by 4 bases and J by 12 bases, with 19 bases left in between. CDR3 length equals 13 residues. Germline-derived CDR1 and CDR2 are SGHDT and YYEEEE. The CDR3 spells CASSHDSSLITFF. The CDR3 DNA sequence: TGTGCCAGCAGCCACGACTCGAGCCTGATTACTTTCTTT.

V is TRBV29-1 and J is TRBJ2-3, with D perhaps TRBD2 (6 bases). There are 14 residues in the CDR3. Trimming cost V 7 bases and J 0 bases, with 14 bases left between them. Germline-derived CDR1 and CDR2 are SQVTM and ANQGSEA. The CDR3 DNA is TGCAGCGGAGTAGTAGCGGATAGCACAGATACGCAGTATTTT. Translated, it gives CSGVVADSTDTQYF.

This sequence joins TRBV27 and TRBJ2-7; D is possibly TRBD2 (6 bases). Trimming removed 10 bases from V and 2 bases from J, with 21 bases in between. CDR3 length: 15 amino acids. CDR1 and CDR2 from the germline V gene are MNHEY and SMNVEV (reference sequence). CDR3 DNA sequence: TGTGCCACCCGTTACGCCGGTAGCGGAACCTACGAGCAGTACTTC. It is translated as CATRYAGSGTYEQYF.

This chain links TRBV4-2 with TRBJ2-7; no firm D call. CDR3 length: 13 amino acids. Germline CDR1 is LGHNA and CDR2 is YNFKEQ. The ends were cut back, 4 bases at V and 0 bases at J, with 7 bases in the middle. The CDR3 sequence is CASSPLDSYEQYF. CDR3 nucleotides: TGTGCCAGCAGCCCCCTCGACTCCTACGAGCAGTACTTC.

J is TRBJ2-5 and V is TRBV30, with D hard to call. Trimming removed 1 base at V and 3 bases at J, with 6 bases between. The germline gives CDR1 GTSNPN, CDR2 SVGIG (reference sequence). The CDR3 is 12 amino acids. Here the CDR3 DNA reads TGTGCCTGGAGTGCCAAAAAAGAGACCCAGTACTTC. Its protein product is CAWSAKKETQYF. Supplemented by reference TRBV30 and TRBJ2-5, the full variable domain reads SQTIHQWPATLVQPVGSPLSLECTVEGTSNPNLYWYRQAAGRGLQLLFYSVGIGQISSEVPQNLSASRPQDRQFILSSKKLLLSDSGFYLCAWSAKKETQYFGPGTRLLVL.

This chain links TRBV9 with TRBJ1-4; a possible D gene is TRBD1 (6 bases). CDR3 length equals 15 residues. The germline V gene has CDR1 SGDLS and CDR2 YYNGEE. V gave up 0 bases and J gave up 3 bases, with 9 bases separating them. CDR3 sequence reads: CASSVDRAANEKLFF. DNA of the CDR3: TGTGCCAGCAGCGTAGACAGGGCTGCTAATGAAAAACTGTTTTTT.

The chain couples TRBV2 to TRBJ1-1, with D unclear. Germline loops: CDR1 SNHLY, CDR2 FYNNEI. Trimming pared 0 bases from V and 0 bases from J, leaving 8 bases between. The CDR3 length is 15 residues. CDR3 sequence: CASSEAQGLNTEAFF. The CDR3 region has the DNA TGTGCCAGCAGTGAAGCGCAAGGTTTGAACACTGAAGCTTTCTTT.

The rearrangement uses TRBV20-1 and TRBJ2-1; 9 bases agree with TRBD2. The CDR3 sequence is 15 residues long. CDR1 DFQATT and CDR2 SNEGSKA come from the germline V gene (reference sequence). Losses at the gene ends were 0 bases for V and 4 bases for J; bases not matched to a gene: 4. For the CDR3, the DNA is TGCAGTGCTAGAGATTTAGGACTAGCGTACAATGAGCAGTTCTTC. Its translation: CSARDLGLAYNEQFF.

This rearrangement joins TRBV27 to TRBJ2-7; TRBD1 aligns across 8 bases. With V trimmed by 2 bases and J by 7 bases, 1 base remained unmatched. Germline V gene lookup returns CDR1 MNHEY and CDR2 SMNVEV (reference sequence). The CDR3 is made up of 12 amino acids. The CDR3 sequence: CASSLTGGEQYF. The CDR3, as DNA: TGTGCCAGCAGTTTAACAGGGGGAGAGCAGTACTTC.

This chain uses TRBV20-1 with TRBJ2-7; D remains unclear. The length of the CDR3 is 14 residues. From germline, CDR1 is DFQATT and CDR2 SNEGSKA (reference sequence). Deletions cut 3 bases from V and 0 bases from J, with 12 bases between. As DNA, the CDR3 is TGCAGTGCTAGCCCCTACCTGAACTCCTACGAGCAGTACTTC. Translating gives CSASPYLNSYEQYF.

V usage is TRBV20-1 and J usage is TRBJ1-5, with D unclear. V lost 3 bases and J 0 bases, leaving 21 bases between the germline ends. This CDR3 contains 18 residues. Germline loops: CDR1 DFQATT, CDR2 SNEGSKA (reference sequence). CDR3 sequence reads: CSARPLGTITYSNQPQHF. In DNA, the CDR3 is TGCAGTGCTAGGCCTCTAGGAACAATTACCTATAGCAATCAGCCCCAGCATTTT.

The chain uses TRBV6-5 and TRBJ1-1; D ambiguous. V was clipped by 7 bases and J by 2 bases, with 11 bases between them. Per germline, CDR1 MNHEY and CDR2 SVGAGI. The CDR3 extends over 13 amino acids. CDR3 nucleotide sequence: TGTGCCAGCAAACAGAACCACAACACTGAAGCTTTCTTT. This codes for CASKQNHNTEAFF.